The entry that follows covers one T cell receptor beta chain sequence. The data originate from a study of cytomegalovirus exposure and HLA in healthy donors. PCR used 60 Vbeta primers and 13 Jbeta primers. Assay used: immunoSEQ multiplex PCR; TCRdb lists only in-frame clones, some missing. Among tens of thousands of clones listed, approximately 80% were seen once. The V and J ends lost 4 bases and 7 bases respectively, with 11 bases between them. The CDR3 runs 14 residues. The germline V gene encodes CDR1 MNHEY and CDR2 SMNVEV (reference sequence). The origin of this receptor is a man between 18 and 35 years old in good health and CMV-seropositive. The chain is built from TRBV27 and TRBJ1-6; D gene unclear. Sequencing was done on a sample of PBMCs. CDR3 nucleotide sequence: TGTGCCAGCAGTTGGAACAGCTTCAATTCACCCCTCCACTTT. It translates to CASSWNSFNSPLHF.